The 9 T cell receptor beta chains below were found in one sample sequenced in a study of blood T cell repertoires in COVID-19. Clones were sequenced by immunoSEQ multiplex PCR, and TCRdb holds only the in-frame ones, with some missing. Among 150,000 to 200,000 clones, around 77% were seen once, and the ten largest hold about 3%. Material: peripheral blood. All receptors derive from a man between 65 and 85 years old with acute or convalescent COVID-19.

V gene TRBV4-2 combines with J gene TRBJ1-3; no clear D. Germline lookup yields CDR1 LGHNA and CDR2 YNFKEQ. Between the trimmed V and J ends, which lost 0 bases and 7 bases, there was a span of 7 bases. This CDR3 spans 13 amino acids. This chain's CDR3 is CASSQDPGNTIYF. CDR3 sequence (DNA): TGTGCCAGCAGCCAAGACCCGGGGAACACCATATATTTT.

The chain carries TRBV18 and TRBJ2-3; D not resolved. V dropped 2 bases and J dropped 7 bases, with 7 bases sitting between them. CDR1 is KGHSH, CDR2 LQKENI, per germline. The CDR3 extends over 12 amino acids. The CDR3 coding sequence is TGTGCCAGCTCACCAATTGTAAATACGCAGTATTTT. Its protein is CASSPIVNTQYF.

The chain links TRBV11-3 to TRBJ1-6, with 7 bases fitting TRBD1. This CDR3 contains 17 residues. The germline V gene has CDR1 SGHNT and CDR2 YENEEA. The V and J ends lost 5 bases and 0 bases, in that order; junction bases with no gene match: 7. Here the CDR3 reads CASSTRTGSSYNSPLHF. CDR3 nucleotide sequence: TGTGCCAGCAGCACGCGGACAGGAAGCTCCTATAATTCACCCCTCCACTTT.

The chain employs TRBV7-9 and TRBJ1-4; TRBD1 matches at 9 bases. The length of the CDR3 is 14 residues. V lost 3 bases and J lost 6; bases outside the gene matches: 2. CDR1 and CDR2 from the germline V gene are SEHNR and FQNEAQ (reference sequence). CDR3 residues: CASSLRTGDEKLFF. The CDR3 region has the DNA TGTGCCAGCAGCTTGAGGACAGGGGATGAAAAACTGTTTTTT.

This clone has a handful of counts. The chain couples TRBV2 to TRBJ2-3; D may be TRBD2 (6 bases). Germline assignment: CDR1 SNHLY and CDR2 FYNNEI. The CDR3 has 14 amino acids. The V end was cut by 3 bases, the J end by 2 bases, with 9 bases between. CDR3 nucleotide sequence: TGTGCCAGCAGTGACGGCGGGGCCACAGATACGCAGTATTTT. It yields the protein CASSDGGATDTQYF. Full variable domain (remainder filled in from reference TRBV2 and TRBJ2-3): EPEVTQTPSHQVTQMGQEVILRCVPISNHLYFYWYRQILGQKVEFLVSFYNNEISEKSEIFDDQFSVERPDGSNFTLKIRSTKLEDSAMYFCASSDGGATDTQYFGPGTRLTVL.

This clone was detected a few times. The chain joins TRBV27 to TRBJ2-5; the D is unclear. The V gene's germline CDR1 is MNHEY and CDR2 SMNVEV (reference sequence). Trimming took 0 bases from V and 6 from J, leaving 14 bases between them. This CDR3 is 15 amino acids long. The DNA of the CDR3 is TGTGCCAGCAGTTTATCTGGCCTAGTCCAGAAGACCCAGTACTTC. Its protein is CASSLSGLVQKTQYF.

This rearrangement joins TRBV2 to TRBJ2-5; perhaps TRBD2 as D (7 bases). The CDR3 consists of 14 residues. V was cut by 2 bases and J by 4 bases, with 11 bases left in between. Germline-derived CDR1 and CDR2 are SNHLY and FYNNEI. CDR3 bases: TGTGCCAGCAGTGAAACGGGGGGCGGAGAGACCCAGTACTTC. The encoded protein is CASSETGGGETQYF.

Only one count was recorded for this clone. The rearrangement links TRBV21-1 to TRBJ2-7; the DNA was not used to check the table's D call, TRBD2. TRBV21-1 is a pseudogene segment. CDR3 size: 17 residues. The CDR3 DNA follows: TGTGCCAGCAGCAAAGCCCCCCGGGAGGTAGCGGCCTACGAGCAGTACTTC. Amino acid sequence: CASSKAPREVAAYEQYF.

This clone was recorded a few times. The V gene is TRBV19, the J gene TRBJ1-2; TRBD1 might be the D (6 bases). V was clipped by 1 base and J by 2 bases, with 11 bases between them. Germline V gene sequence: CDR1 LNHDA, CDR2 SQIVND (reference sequence). The CDR3 covers 15 residues. The CDR3, as DNA: TGTGCCAGTAGTATAGTAAACAGGGTGAACTATGGCTACACCTTC. Translation: CASSIVNRVNYGYTF.